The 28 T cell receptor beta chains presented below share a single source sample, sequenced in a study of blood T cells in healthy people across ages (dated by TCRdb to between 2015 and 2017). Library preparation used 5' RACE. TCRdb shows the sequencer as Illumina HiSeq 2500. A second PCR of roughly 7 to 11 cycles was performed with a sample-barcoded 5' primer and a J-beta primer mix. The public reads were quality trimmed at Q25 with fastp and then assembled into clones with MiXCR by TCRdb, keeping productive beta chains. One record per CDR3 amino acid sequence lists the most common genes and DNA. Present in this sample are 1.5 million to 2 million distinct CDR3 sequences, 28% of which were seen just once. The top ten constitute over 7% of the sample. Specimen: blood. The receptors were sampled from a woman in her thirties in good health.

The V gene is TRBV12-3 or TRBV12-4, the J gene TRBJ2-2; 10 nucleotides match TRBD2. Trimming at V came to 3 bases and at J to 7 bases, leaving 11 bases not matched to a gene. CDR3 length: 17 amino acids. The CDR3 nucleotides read TGTGCCAGCAGTTTCTGGAAACTAGCGGGGAGGGGCGGGGAGCTGTTTTTT. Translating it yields CASSFWKLAGRGGELFF.

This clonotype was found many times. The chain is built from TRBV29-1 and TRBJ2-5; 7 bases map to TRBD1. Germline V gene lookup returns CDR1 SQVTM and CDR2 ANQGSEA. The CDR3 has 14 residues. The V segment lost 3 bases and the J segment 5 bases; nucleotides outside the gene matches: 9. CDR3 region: CSVEATGRSETQYF. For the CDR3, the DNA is TGCAGCGTTGAGGCGACAGGGCGGTCGGAGACCCAGTACTTC.

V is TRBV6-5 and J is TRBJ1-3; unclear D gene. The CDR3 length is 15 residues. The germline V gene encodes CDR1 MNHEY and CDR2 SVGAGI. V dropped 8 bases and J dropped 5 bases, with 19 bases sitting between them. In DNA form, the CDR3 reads TGTGCCAGCCAAGGGAGGGAATATGGGAGAAACACCATATATTTT. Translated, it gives CASQGREYGRNTIYF.

The CDR3 DNA sequence: TGTGCCAGCAGCCCGTGGACGGGGGGGACCTACAATGAGCAGTTCTTC. Its protein product is CASSPWTGGTYNEQFF. This sequence joins TRBV4-2 and TRBJ2-1; 8 nucleotides match TRBD2. The germline CDR1 and CDR2 sequences are LGHNA and YNFKEQ. V shed 4 bases, J shed 2 bases, and the junction held 7 bases outside the gene matches. The CDR3 extends over 16 amino acids.

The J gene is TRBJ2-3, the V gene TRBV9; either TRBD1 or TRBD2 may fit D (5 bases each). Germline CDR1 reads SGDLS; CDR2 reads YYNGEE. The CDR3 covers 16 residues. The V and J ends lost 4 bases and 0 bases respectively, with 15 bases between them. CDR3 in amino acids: CASSLSGLSSTDTQYF. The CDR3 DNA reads TGTGCCAGCAGCCTCTCGGGGCTGTCTAGCACAGATACGCAGTATTTT.

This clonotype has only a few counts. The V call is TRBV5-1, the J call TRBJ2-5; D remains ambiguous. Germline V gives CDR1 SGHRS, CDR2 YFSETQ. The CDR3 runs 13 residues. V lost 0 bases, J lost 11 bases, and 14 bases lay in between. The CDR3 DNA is TGCGCCAGCAGCTTGGGGCTCCAACTGGGGCAGTACTTC. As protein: CASSLGLQLGQYF.

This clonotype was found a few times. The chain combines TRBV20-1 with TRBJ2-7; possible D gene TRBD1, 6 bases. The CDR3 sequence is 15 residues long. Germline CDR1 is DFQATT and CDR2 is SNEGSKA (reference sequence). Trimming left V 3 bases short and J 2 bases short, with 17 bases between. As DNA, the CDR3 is TGCAGTGCTAGGGTTGGGGGCGCGTTTCCCTACGAGCAGTACTTC. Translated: CSARVGGAFPYEQYF.

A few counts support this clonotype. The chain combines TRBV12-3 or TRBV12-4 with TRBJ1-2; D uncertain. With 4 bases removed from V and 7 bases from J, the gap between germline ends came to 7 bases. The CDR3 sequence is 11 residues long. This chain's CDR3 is CASSSNIGYTF. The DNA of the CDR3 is TGTGCCAGCAGTTCAAACATTGGCTACACCTTC.

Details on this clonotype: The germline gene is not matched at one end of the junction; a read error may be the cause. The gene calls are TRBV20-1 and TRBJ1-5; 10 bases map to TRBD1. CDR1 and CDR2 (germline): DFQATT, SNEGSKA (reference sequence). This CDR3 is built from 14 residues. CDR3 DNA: TGCAGGGCTAGAGCGGGGACAGGGGTTCAGCCCCAGCATTTT. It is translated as CRARAGTGVQPQHF.

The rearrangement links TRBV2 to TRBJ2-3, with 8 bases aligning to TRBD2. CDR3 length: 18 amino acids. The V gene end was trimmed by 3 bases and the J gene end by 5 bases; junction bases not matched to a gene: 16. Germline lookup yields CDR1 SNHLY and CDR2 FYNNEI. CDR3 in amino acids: CASSERLRTGGPIDTQYF. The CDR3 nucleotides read TGTGCCAGCAGTGAGCGTCTTAGGACGGGAGGGCCTATAGATACGCAGTATTTT.

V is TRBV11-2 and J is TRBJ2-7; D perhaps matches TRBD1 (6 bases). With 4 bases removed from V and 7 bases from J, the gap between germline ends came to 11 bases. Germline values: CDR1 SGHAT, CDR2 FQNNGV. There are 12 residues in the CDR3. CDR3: CASSSYQGEQYF. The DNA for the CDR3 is TGTGCCAGCAGCTCTTATCAGGGGGAGCAGTACTTC.

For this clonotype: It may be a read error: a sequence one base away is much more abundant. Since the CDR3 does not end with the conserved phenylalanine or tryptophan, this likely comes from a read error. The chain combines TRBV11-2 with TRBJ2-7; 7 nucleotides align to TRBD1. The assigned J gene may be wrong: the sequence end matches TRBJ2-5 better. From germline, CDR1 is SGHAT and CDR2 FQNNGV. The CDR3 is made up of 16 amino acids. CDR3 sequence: CASSSIDRADQETQYC. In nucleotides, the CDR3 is TGTGCCAGCAGCTCGATCGACAGGGCTGATCAAGAGACCCAGTACTGC.

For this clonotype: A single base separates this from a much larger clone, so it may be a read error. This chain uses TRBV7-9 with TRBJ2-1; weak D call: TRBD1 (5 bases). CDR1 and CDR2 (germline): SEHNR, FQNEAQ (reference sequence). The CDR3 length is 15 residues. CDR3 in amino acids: CSSSFGDSPYNEQFF. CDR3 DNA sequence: TGTTCCAGCAGCTTCGGAGACAGCCCCTACAATGAGCAGTTCTTC.

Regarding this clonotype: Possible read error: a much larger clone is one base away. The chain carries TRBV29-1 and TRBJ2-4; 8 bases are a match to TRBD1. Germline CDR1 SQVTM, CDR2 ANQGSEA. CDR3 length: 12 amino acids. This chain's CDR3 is CSATGEFGTQCF. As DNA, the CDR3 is TGCAGCGCGACAGGGGAATTTGGGACCCAGTGCTTC.

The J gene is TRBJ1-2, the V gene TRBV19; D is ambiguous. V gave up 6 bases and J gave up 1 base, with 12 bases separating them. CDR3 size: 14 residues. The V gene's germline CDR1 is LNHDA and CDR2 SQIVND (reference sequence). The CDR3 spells CASSETGINYGYTF. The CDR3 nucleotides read TGTGCCAGTAGCGAGACGGGGATTAACTATGGCTACACCTTC.

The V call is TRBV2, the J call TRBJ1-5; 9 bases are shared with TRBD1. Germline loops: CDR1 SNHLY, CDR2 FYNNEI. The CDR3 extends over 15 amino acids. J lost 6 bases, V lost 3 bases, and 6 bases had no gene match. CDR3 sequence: CASSDMGQGIQPQHF. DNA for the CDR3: TGTGCCAGCAGTGATATGGGACAGGGAATTCAGCCCCAGCATTTT.

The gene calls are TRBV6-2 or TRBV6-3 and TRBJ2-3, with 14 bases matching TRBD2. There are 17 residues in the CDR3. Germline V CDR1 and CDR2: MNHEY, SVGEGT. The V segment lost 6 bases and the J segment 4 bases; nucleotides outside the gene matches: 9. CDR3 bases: TGTGCCAGCAGAAAGGAGACTAGCGGGAGGGCCGCAGATACGCAGTATTTT. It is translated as CASRKETSGRAADTQYF.

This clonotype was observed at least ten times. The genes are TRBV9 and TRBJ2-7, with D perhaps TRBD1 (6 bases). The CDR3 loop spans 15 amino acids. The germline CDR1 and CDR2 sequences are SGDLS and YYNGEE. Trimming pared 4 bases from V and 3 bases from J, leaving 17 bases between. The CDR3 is CASSYETSGDYEQYF. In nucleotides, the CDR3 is TGTGCCAGCAGCTATGAGACTTCAGGGGACTACGAGCAGTACTTC.

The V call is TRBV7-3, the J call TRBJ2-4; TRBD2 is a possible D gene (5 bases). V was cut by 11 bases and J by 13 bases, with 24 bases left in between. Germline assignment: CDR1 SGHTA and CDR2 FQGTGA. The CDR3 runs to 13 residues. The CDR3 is CASAREAWGEQYF. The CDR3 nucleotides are TGTGCCTCCGCCCGCGAGGCCTGGGGAGAGCAGTACTTC.

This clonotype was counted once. This CDR3 is CASSAVDTDTQYF. In DNA, the CDR3 is TGTGCCAGCAGTGCGGTAGACACAGATACGCAGTATTTT. This chain joins TRBV6-4 and TRBJ2-3; D is ambiguous. Germline lookup yields CDR1 MRHNA and CDR2 SNTAGT. V was shortened by 4 bases and J by 2 bases, with 7 bases between the two germline ends. The CDR3 is made up of 13 amino acids.

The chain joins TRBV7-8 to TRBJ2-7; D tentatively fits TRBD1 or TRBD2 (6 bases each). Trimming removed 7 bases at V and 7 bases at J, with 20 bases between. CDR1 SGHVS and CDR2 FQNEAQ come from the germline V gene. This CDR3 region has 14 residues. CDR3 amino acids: CASTKSSTGGEQYF. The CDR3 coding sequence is TGTGCCAGCACCAAGAGCTCGACAGGAGGGGAGCAGTACTTC.

CDR3: CASSEAGNLNTEAFF. DNA of the CDR3: TGTGCCAGCAGTGAAGCGGGGAACCTGAACACTGAAGCTTTCTTT. This chain uses TRBV2 with TRBJ1-1; D gene uncertain. Germline V gene sequence: CDR1 SNHLY, CDR2 FYNNEI. This CDR3 contains 15 residues. V lost 0 bases and J 0 bases, leaving 8 bases between the germline ends.

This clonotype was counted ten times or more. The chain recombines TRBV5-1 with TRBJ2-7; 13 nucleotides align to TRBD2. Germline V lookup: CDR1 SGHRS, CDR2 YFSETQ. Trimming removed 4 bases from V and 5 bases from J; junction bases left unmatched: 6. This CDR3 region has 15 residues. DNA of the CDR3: TGCGCCAGCAGCCGACTAGCGGGAGGAGGGGACGAGCAGTACTTC. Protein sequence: CASSRLAGGGDEQYF.

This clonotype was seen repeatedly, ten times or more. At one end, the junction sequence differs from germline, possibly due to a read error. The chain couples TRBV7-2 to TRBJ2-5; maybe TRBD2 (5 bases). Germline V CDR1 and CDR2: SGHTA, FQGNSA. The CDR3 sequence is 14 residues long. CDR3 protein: CASSPAGGQETQYF. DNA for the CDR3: TGCGCCAGCAGCCCCGCGGGCGGGCAAGAGACCCAGTACTTC. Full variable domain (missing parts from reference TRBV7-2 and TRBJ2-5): GAGVSQSPSNKVTEKGKDVELRCDPISGHTALYWYRQSLGQGLEFLIYFQGNSAPDKSGLPSDRFSAERTGGSVSTLTIQRTQQEDSAVYLCASSPAGGQETQYFGPGTRLLVL.

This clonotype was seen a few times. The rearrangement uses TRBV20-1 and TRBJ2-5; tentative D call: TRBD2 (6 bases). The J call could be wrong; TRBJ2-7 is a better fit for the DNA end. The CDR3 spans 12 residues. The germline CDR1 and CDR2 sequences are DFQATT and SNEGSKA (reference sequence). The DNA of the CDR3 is TGCAGTGCTAGAGCTACAGCGGGCGAGCAGTACTTC. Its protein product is CSARATAGEQYF.

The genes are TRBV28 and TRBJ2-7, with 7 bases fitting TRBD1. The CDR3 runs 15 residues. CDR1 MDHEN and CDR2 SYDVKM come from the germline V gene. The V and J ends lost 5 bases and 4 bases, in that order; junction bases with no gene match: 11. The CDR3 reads CASSEDRVTSYEQYF. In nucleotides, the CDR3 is TGTGCCAGCAGTGAAGACAGGGTAACATCTTACGAGCAGTACTTC.

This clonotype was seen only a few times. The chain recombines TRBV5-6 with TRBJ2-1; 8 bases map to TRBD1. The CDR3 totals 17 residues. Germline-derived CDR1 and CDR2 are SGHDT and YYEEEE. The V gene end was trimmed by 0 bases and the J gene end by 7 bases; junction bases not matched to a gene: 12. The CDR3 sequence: CASSLEPGQGRRNEQFF. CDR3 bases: TGTGCCAGCAGCTTGGAGCCCGGACAGGGACGGAGGAATGAGCAGTTCTTC.

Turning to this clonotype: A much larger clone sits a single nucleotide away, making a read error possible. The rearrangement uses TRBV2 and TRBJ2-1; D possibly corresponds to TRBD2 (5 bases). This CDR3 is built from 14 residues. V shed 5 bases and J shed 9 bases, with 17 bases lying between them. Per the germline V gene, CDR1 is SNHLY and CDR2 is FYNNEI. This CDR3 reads CASSQPANGIEQFF. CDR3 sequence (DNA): TGTGCCAGCAGTCAACCAGCAAACGGGATTGAGCAGTTCTTC.